A selection of T cell receptor beta chains follows, all from one sample in a study of T cells in Graves' hyperthyroidism and ophthalmopathy. TCRdb re-called the multiplex PCR reads through MiXCR, storing one row per CDR3 protein. The repertoire holds roughly 710,000 distinct CDR3 sequences, with about 35% as singletons. The sequenced sample consisted of blood. The receptor source for this set is a woman in her thirties or forties with Graves' hyperthyroidism. The CDR3 runs from the conserved cysteine through the conserved F or W. Each record gives: D gene, clone size, J gene, V gene, CDR3 protein, CDR3 DNA. A D gene is named only where the DNA matches it firmly. Clone size is given for some rows only: seen once, a few or many times, or a class if the clone is expanded.

.	.	TRBJ1-2	TRBV5-5	CASSRAGGVVSYGYTF	TGTGCCAGCAGCCGGGCGGGTGGGGTCGTGTCGTATGGCTACACCTTC
.	many	TRBJ2-7	TRBV7-9	CASSLGAGKDEQYF	TGTGCCAGCAGCTTAGGGGCAGGGAAGGACGAGCAGTACTTC
.	.	TRBJ1-1	TRBV29-1	CSVVTESQAFF	TGCAGCGTTGTAACGGAGTCCCAAGCTTTCTTT
TRBD1	.	TRBJ2-7	TRBV20-1	CSAPGQGGLLSVQYF	TGCAGTGCACCTGGACAGGGTGGCTTGTTATCGGTTCAGTACTTC
TRBD1	.	TRBJ2-7	TRBV5-6	CASSHPTGQVTYEQYF	TGTGCCAGCAGCCATCCGACGGGACAGGTGACCTACGAGCAGTACTTC
.	.	TRBJ2-6	TRBV6-6	CASSYISEGAGANVLTF	TGTGCCAGCAGTTATATTTCCGAGGGGGCTGGGGCCAACGTCCTGACTTTC
TRBD2	.	TRBJ2-1	TRBV20-1	CSARFAGVTEQFF	TGCAGTGCTAGATTCGCGGGAGTGACTGAGCAGTTCTTC
TRBD1	.	TRBJ2-7	TRBV6-6	CASRRGTGYEQYF	TGTGCCAGCAGGCGCGGGACAGGCTACGAGCAGTACTTC
.	many	TRBJ2-2	TRBV5-8	CASRPYTGELFF	TGTGCCAGCAGGCCTTACACCGGGGAGCTGTTTTTT
.	few	TRBJ1-1	TRBV29-1	CSVDDGVENTEAFF	TGCAGCGTTGACGACGGGGTAGAGAACACTGAAGCTTTCTTT
.	many	TRBJ1-5	TRBV25-1	CASSVWSGPTNQPQHF	TGTGCCAGCAGTGTTTGGAGTGGGCCTACCAATCAGCCCCAGCATTTT
.	many	TRBJ2-7	TRBV19	CASSIGTGLEQYF	TGTGCCAGTAGTATTGGAACTGGGCTCGAGCAGTACTTC
TRBD2	.	TRBJ2-3	TRBV9	CASSVVGGSPDTQYF	TGTGCCAGCAGCGTAGTCGGGGGGTCCCCAGATACGCAGTATTTT
.	many	TRBJ1-1	TRBV29-1	CSAPGQMNTEAFF	TGCAGCGCCCCGGGCCAGATGAACACTGAAGCTTTCTTT
.	many	TRBJ1-3	TRBV19	CASTMEGPGNTIYF	TGTGCCAGTACCATGGAGGGACCTGGAAACACCATATATTTT
TRBD1	many	TRBJ1-5	TRBV24-1	CATRDSLNQPQHF	TGTGCCACGAGGGACAGCTTAAATCAGCCCCAGCATTTT
.	many	TRBJ1-5	TRBV6-5	CASSYGSGGNQPQHF	TGTGCCAGCAGTTACGGCTCCGGGGGCAATCAGCCCCAGCATTTT
.	many	TRBJ2-5	TRBV7-2	CASSLGFGGQETQYF	TGTGCCAGCAGCTTAGGTTTTGGCGGACAAGAGACCCAGTACTTC
.	many	TRBJ1-1	TRBV12-3/TRBV12-4	CASKGQTMNTEAFF	TGTGCCAGCAAAGGACAAACCATGAACACTGAAGCTTTCTTT
.	.	TRBJ2-7	TRBV7-9	CASSRLGTAEGEQYF	TGTGCCAGCAGCCGGTTAGGGACAGCGGAGGGCGAGCAGTACTTC
.	many	TRBJ2-2	TRBV24-1	CATSGDRVTGELFF	TGTGCCACCAGCGGAGACAGAGTCACCGGGGAGCTGTTTTTT
TRBD1	.	TRBJ2-7	TRBV5-6	CASSFWTGGTYEQYF	TGTGCCAGCAGCTTCTGGACAGGGGGCACCTACGAGCAGTACTTC
.	few	TRBJ1-1	TRBV7-9	CASSLNLQRKMNTEAFF	TGTGCCAGCAGCTTGAATCTCCAGAGAAAAATGAACACTGAAGCTTTCTTT
.	.	TRBJ2-2	TRBV5-7	CASSLTGAAREPGELFF	TGTGCCAGCAGCTTGACCGGGGCCGCGAGGGAGCCGGGGGAGCTGTTTTTT
.	few	TRBJ2-2	TRBV12-3/TRBV12-4	CASSFRAGTGELFF	TGTGCCAGCAGCTTCCGGGCCGGCACCGGGGAGCTGTTTTTT
TRBD1	.	TRBJ2-7	TRBV7-2	CASSLELDRLGSSYEQYF	TGTGCCAGCAGCTTAGAACTGGACAGGTTGGGGAGTTCCTACGAGCAGTACTTC
TRBD1	.	TRBJ1-1	TRBV20-1	CSARKAGGGTEAFF	TGCAGTGCTAGAAAGGCAGGGGGAGGGACTGAAGCTTTCTTT
TRBD1	many	TRBJ1-6	TRBV7-2	CASSLGPGQGASPLHF	TGTGCCAGCAGCTTAGGTCCAGGACAGGGGGCTTCGCCCCTCCACTTT
.	.	TRBJ2-7	TRBV10-3	CAIKTETYEQYF	TGTGCCATTAAGACAGAAACCTACGAGCAGTACTTC
.	few	TRBJ1-2	TRBV7-2	CASSLTAAPHYGYTF	TGTGCCAGCAGTCTGACAGCCGCCCCCCACTATGGCTACACCTTC
TRBD1	many	TRBJ1-2	TRBV19	CASSGDRTNYGYTF	TGTGCCAGTAGTGGGGACAGAACAAACTATGGCTACACCTTC
.	few	TRBJ1-3	TRBV7-9	CASSPRGPTPGNTIYF	TGTGCCAGCAGCCCAAGAGGGCCGACGCCTGGAAACACCATATATTTT
.	.	TRBJ1-1	TRBV6-5	CASRYQKNTEALF	TGTGCCAGCAGATACCAGAAGAACACTGAAGCTCTCTTT
.	few	TRBJ1-2	TRBV6-5	CASSAEGQNYGYTF	TGTGCCAGCAGTGCTGAGGGACAAAACTATGGCTACACCTTC
.	.	TRBJ2-5	TRBV7-3	CASSLNEGGSWDTQYF	TGTGCCAGCAGCCTAAATGAGGGGGGGTCCTGGGATACGCAGTACTTC
.	.	TRBJ1-1	TRBV5-1	CAGRRTLGNTEAFF	TGCGCCGGCAGACGGACGCTCGGGAACACTGAAGCTTTCTTT
.	many	TRBJ1-6	TRBV9	CASSPTGKSPLHF	TGTGCCAGCAGCCCTACAGGGAAATCACCCCTCCACTTT
.	.	TRBJ1-4	TRBV5-1	CASSPPSQKKLFF	TGTGCCAGCAGCCCCCCGAGCCAAAAAAAACTGTTTTTT
.	.	TRBJ2-3	TRBV19	CASSPTGSGPQYF	TGTGCCAGTAGTCCTACAGGTTCAGGCCCGCAGTATTTT
TRBD1	.	TRBJ1-1	TRBV18	CASSPIPGQIEAFF	TGTGCCAGCTCACCAATACCGGGACAGATTGAAGCTTTCTTT
TRBD1	.	TRBJ1-5	TRBV25-1	CASSSPGTEDQPQHF	TGTGCCAGCAGTTCCCCCGGGACAGAGGATCAGCCCCAGCATTTT
.	.	TRBJ1-1	TRBV10-1	CASSESGHPEASF	TGCGCCAGCAGTGAGTCGGGACACCCTGAAGCTTCCTTT
TRBD1	few	TRBJ2-5	TRBV5-1	CASSLEGANGETQYF	TGCGCCAGCAGCTTGGAGGGGGCTAACGGAGAGACCCAGTACTTC
TRBD1	few	TRBJ2-5	TRBV5-4	CASSLNNRGRETQYF	TGTGCCAGCAGCTTGAATAACAGGGGGAGAGAGACCCAGTACTTC
.	.	TRBJ2-5	TRBV20-1	CSASTVIRQETQYF	TGCAGTGCTAGTACCGTAATTCGGCAAGAGACCCAGTACTTC
TRBD2	once	TRBJ2-4	TRBV2	CASSEISGRAKNIQYF	TGTGCCAGCAGTGAAATAAGCGGGAGGGCCAAAAACATTCAGTACTTC
TRBD2	many	TRBJ2-7	TRBV7-2	CASSRGTSDTYEQYF	TGTGCCAGCAGCCGCGGGACTAGCGATACCTACGAGCAGTACTTC
.	.	TRBJ1-5	TRBV7-9	CASSSTAGSSNQPQHF	TGTGCCAGCTCATCAACGGCCGGGTCGAGCAATCAGCCCCAGCATTTT
TRBD1	.	TRBJ1-4	TRBV7-9	CASSQRQGGEKLFF	TGCGCCAGCAGCCAACGACAGGGGGGAGAAAAACTGTTTTTT
.	many	TRBJ2-7	TRBV2	CASKGGTDAGEQYF	TGTGCCAGCAAGGGGGGGACGGATGCTGGGGAGCAGTACTTC
.	few	TRBJ1-2	TRBV5-8	CASSSIGVGYGYTF	TGTGCCAGCAGCTCAATTGGGGTCGGCTATGGCTACACCTTC
TRBD1	few	TRBJ1-2	TRBV5-5	CASSGGQGARGYTF	TGTGCCAGCAGCGGGGGACAGGGGGCGCGGGGCTACACCTTC
TRBD1	.	TRBJ1-1	TRBV25-1	CAAGGYTEAFF	TGTGCTGCAGGGGGGTACACTGAAGCTTTCTTT
.	.	TRBJ2-5	TRBV5-1	CASSLGTINQGETQYF	TGCGCCAGCAGCCTAGGGACCATAAACCAGGGGGAGACCCAGTACTTC
TRBD1	once	TRBJ1-2	TRBV29-1	CSHRQGRRMGGYTF	TGCAGCCATCGACAGGGTCGTAGGATGGGCGGCTACACCTTC